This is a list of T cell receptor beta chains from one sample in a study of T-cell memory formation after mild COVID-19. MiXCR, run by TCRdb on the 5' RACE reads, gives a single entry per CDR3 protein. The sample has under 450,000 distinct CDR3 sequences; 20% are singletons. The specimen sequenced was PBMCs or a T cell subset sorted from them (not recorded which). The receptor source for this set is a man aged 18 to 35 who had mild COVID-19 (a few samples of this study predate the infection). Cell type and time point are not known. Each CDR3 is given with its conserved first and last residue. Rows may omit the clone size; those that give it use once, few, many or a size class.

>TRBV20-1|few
CSARDYDSFYGYTF
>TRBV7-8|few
CASSSLTGSYEQYF
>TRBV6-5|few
CASTSGHKDPNTEAFF
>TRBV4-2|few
CASRAPGQSSYEQYF
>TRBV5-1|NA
CASSPDSGMGDGYTF
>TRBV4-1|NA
CASSHHGLARSEQYF
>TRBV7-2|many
CASSLAVYNEQFF
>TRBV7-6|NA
CASSLADGSNQPQHF
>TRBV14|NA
CASSRQGNSPLHF
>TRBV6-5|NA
CASSPGGAPYEQYF
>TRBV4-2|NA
CASSRAGGANDGYTF
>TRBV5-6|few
CASSSIRLGYTF
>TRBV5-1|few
CASSTQVQGEQYF
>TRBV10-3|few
CAIGLAAYEQYF
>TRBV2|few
CASSEAWRKGNTGELFF
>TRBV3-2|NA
CASSQGGRGRNQPQHF
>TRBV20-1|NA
CSARASTGVETQYF
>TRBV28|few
CATGGAGGSQPQHF
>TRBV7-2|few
CASSLVDGGGYTF
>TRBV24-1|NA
CATRPGQGRTGELFF
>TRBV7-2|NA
CASSPGLKKAQYF
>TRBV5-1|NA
CASSSDRDWDTQYF
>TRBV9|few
CASSVELTDTQYF
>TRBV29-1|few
CSVDDTPGDTIYF
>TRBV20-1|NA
CSARDRPSGQGTQYF
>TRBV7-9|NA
CASSQGGNMNTEAFF
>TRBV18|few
CASSQGRGASYEQYF
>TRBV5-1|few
CASSRDLQGARETQYF
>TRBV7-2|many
CASSLFGRLYYNEQFF
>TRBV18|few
CASSPGAREGTRDAFF
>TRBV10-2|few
CASRGSSSYEQYF
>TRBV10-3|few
CAISGGGSLGDTQYF
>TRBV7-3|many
CASRGGDTGELFF
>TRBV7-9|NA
CASSFDRAVIETQYF
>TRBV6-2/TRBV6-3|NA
CASSQGVGAFF
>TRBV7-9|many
CASSLTGLRDGYTF
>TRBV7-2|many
CASSLDRGTGETQYF
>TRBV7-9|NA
CASRNRDNPNTEAFF
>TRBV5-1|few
CASSLGSRLTEAFF
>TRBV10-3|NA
CAIKGRQDNRNEQFF
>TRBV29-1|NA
CSGGLDEKLFF
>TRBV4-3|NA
CASSPELFDEQFF
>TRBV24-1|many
CATSGESGGAEDTQYF
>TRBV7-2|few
CASSLGPGGANYGYTF
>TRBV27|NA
CASSLNRGPGANVLTF
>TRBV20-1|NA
CSARDPMGRIFNEQFF
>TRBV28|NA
CASSPDGRAFF
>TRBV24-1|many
CATSPRAGAADTQYF
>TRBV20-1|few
CSAFSGGGTDTQYF
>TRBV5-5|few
CASSLSGVARETQYF
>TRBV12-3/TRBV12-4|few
CASSPPTSIGTGELFF
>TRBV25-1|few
CASSEWSGSNEKLFF
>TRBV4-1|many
CASTPELRTEAFF
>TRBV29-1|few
CSVAFAGGPGNTIYF
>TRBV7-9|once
CASSRVGLVRGSGELFF